The 32 T cell receptor beta chains below were found in one sample sequenced in a study of breast tumors, draining lymph nodes, adjacent tissues. TCRdb re-called the multiplex PCR reads through MiXCR, storing one row per CDR3 protein. This sample yields some 100,000 distinct CDR3 sequences, of which roughly 20% are seen a single time; 1% to 1.5% belongs to the top ten. Axillary draining lymph nodes of breast cancer patients supplied the node samples. Sequenced sample: axillary lymph node tissue. These receptors originate from a female donor with breast cancer. Some clones in this sample may be carry-over from other donors' samples.

This clonotype was seen at least ten times. This chain uses TRBV6-2 or TRBV6-3 with TRBJ1-5, with D hard to call. With 2 bases removed from V and 3 bases from J, the gap between germline ends came to 14 bases. The germline CDR1 and CDR2 sequences are MNHEY and SVGEGT. This CDR3 has 16 residues. This chain's CDR3 is CASSYPTWAINQPQHF. The CDR3 DNA follows: TGTGCCAGCAGTTACCCGACCTGGGCCATCAATCAGCCCCAGCATTTT.

This clonotype has only a few counts. V usage is TRBV7-8 and J usage is TRBJ2-3; possible D gene TRBD2, 5 bases. CDR1 and CDR2 from the germline V gene are SGHVS and FQNEAQ. The CDR3 is made up of 12 amino acids. Trimming removed 1 base from V and 14 bases from J, with 13 bases in between. In DNA form, the CDR3 reads TGTGCCAGCAGCTTAGATGGCCAAAGCGGGTATTTT. This encodes CASSLDGQSGYF. Supplemented by reference TRBV7-8 and TRBJ2-3, the full variable domain reads GAGVSQSPRYKVAKRGQDVALRCDPISGHVSLFWYQQALGQGPEFLTYFQNEAQLDKSGLPSDRFFAERPEGSVSTLKIQRTQQEDSAVYLCASSLDGQSGYFGPGTRLTVL.

A note on this clonotype: A much larger clone differs by one base, so this may be a read error. The chain carries TRBV19 and TRBJ1-2, with D perhaps TRBD1 (6 bases). From germline, CDR1 is LNHDA and CDR2 SQIVND (reference sequence). CDR3 length: 15 residues. CDR3 sequence reads: CAGSMGTPRSDGYTF. DNA of the CDR3: TGTGCCGGTAGTATGGGGACACCGAGGTCGGATGGCTACACCTTC.

There are many counts of this clonotype. The chain joins TRBV5-5 to TRBJ2-7; D possibly matches TRBD1 or TRBD2 (5 bases each). Looked up from germline, CDR1 is SGHKS and CDR2 is YYEKEE (reference sequence). The CDR3 runs 14 residues. The V gene lost 1 base and the J gene lost 1 base, with 9 bases spanning the gap. As DNA, the CDR3 is TGTGCCAGCAGCTTGTGGGACGGATCCTACGAGCAGTACTTC. Translation gives CASSLWDGSYEQYF.

This clonotype has ten or more counts. The chain couples TRBV5-1 to TRBJ1-4; no definite D call. There are 14 residues in the CDR3. Germline V gives CDR1 SGHRS, CDR2 YFSETQ. Trimming removed 0 bases from V and 5 bases from J, with 8 bases in between. CDR3 loop: CASSLGGQNEKLFF. DNA of the CDR3: TGCGCCAGCAGCTTGGGAGGCCAAAATGAAAAACTGTTTTTT.

Only a few counts were recorded for this clonotype. The chain couples TRBV20-1 to TRBJ2-7, with D possibly matching TRBD1 (6 bases). The germline CDR1 and CDR2 sequences are DFQATT and SNEGSKA (reference sequence). The CDR3 is made up of 15 amino acids. V was pared by 4 bases and J by 2 bases, with 18 bases between. For the CDR3, the DNA is TGCAGTGCTACTCTACTGGGACACGGTCCCTACGAGCAGTACTTC. Translated: CSATLLGHGPYEQYF.

This clonotype has ten or more counts. This rearrangement joins TRBV7-9 to TRBJ2-3; a possible D gene is TRBD2 (5 bases). CDR1 is SEHNR, CDR2 FQNEAQ, per germline (reference sequence). CDR3 size: 15 residues. V was cut by 3 bases and J by 6 bases, with 16 bases left in between. The CDR3 nucleotides read TGTGCCAGCAGCTTGAGGGAGTACTTTGCGGATACGCAGTATTTT. This encodes CASSLREYFADTQYF. Supplemented by reference TRBV7-9 and TRBJ2-3, the full variable domain reads DTGVSQNPRHKITKRGQNVTFRCDPISEHNRLYWYRQTLGQGPEFLTYFQNEAQLEKSRLLSDRFSAERPKGSFSTLEIQRTEQGDSAMYLCASSLREYFADTQYFGPGTRLTVL.

The sample holds many counts of this clonotype. The genes are TRBV29-1 and TRBJ2-3; no definite D call. V was shortened by 5 bases and J by 0 bases, with 0 bases between the two germline ends. Germline V gives CDR1 SQVTM, CDR2 ANQGSEA. The CDR3 has 10 residues. CDR3 protein: CSVSTDTQYF. The DNA for the CDR3 is TGCAGCGTTAGCACAGATACGCAGTATTTT.

This clonotype was counted ten times or more. J is TRBJ2-3 and V is TRBV6-4, with a tentative D call TRBD1 (6 bases). Germline V CDR1 and CDR2: MRHNA, SNTAGT. The CDR3 covers 14 residues. The germline V and J ends were trimmed by 4 bases and 0 bases, with 8 bases remaining between them. CDR3 sequence (DNA): TGTGCCAGCAGTGCCACAGGGAGCACAGATACGCAGTATTTT. Amino acid sequence: CASSATGSTDTQYF.

This clonotype has more than one count but fewer than ten. J is TRBJ1-3 and V is TRBV30; D remains ambiguous. Germline V gives CDR1 GTSNPN, CDR2 SVGIG (reference sequence). V lost 1 base and J 0 bases, leaving 10 bases between the germline ends. The CDR3 consists of 15 residues. The DNA for the CDR3 is TGTGCCTGGAGTGCTGAGGAATCCTCTGGAAACACCATATATTTT. Amino acids: CAWSAEESSGNTIYF.

At least ten counts were recorded for this clonotype. The V call is TRBV7-2, the J call TRBJ2-7; D call uncertain. Trimming stripped 5 bases from V and 2 bases from J, with 10 bases between. Germline-derived CDR1 and CDR2 are SGHTA and FQGNSA. The CDR3 consists of 13 residues. CDR3 sequence (DNA): TGTGCCAGCAGCATAACTCGGGCCTACGAGCAGTACTTC. It translates to CASSITRAYEQYF.

This clonotype was recorded at least ten times. The chain carries TRBV9 and TRBJ1-4; D remains ambiguous. V lost 4 bases and J lost 4, with 17 bases in between. Germline values: CDR1 SGDLS, CDR2 YYNGEE. This CDR3 has 16 residues. In DNA, the CDR3 is TGTGCCAGCAGCCCGGCTCAACCGGGTGGTAATGAAAAACTGTTTTTT. Translated, it gives CASSPAQPGGNEKLFF. Full variable domain (rest looked up from reference TRBV9 and TRBJ1-4): DSGVTQTPKHLITATGQRVTLRCSPRSGDLSVYWYQQSLDQGLQFLIQYYNGEERAKGNILERFSAQQFPDLHSELNLSSLELGDSALYFCASSPAQPGGNEKLFFGSGTQLSVL.

About this clonotype itself: A much larger clone sits a single nucleotide away, making a read error possible. V gene TRBV12-3 or TRBV12-4 combines with J gene TRBJ1-4; tentative D call: TRBD1 (6 bases). The CDR3 is made up of 15 amino acids. V dropped 5 bases and J dropped 12 bases, with 22 bases sitting between them. CDR3 sequence reads: CASSPPRGAGEQLFF. The CDR3 coding sequence is TGTGCCAGCAGTCCCCCGCGGGGGGCGGGGGAACAACTGTTTTTT.

At least ten counts were recorded for this clonotype. V usage is TRBV5-6 and J usage is TRBJ2-1, with 8 nucleotides matching TRBD2. Trimming at V came to 4 bases and at J to 6 bases, leaving 12 bases not matched to a gene. Germline V CDR1 and CDR2: SGHDT, YYEEEE. The CDR3 length is 16 residues. DNA of the CDR3: TGTGCCAGCAGCAGAACCCGTCGGGGGGGGGGCAATGAGCAGTTCTTC. As protein: CASSRTRRGGGNEQFF. The variable domain in full, completed from reference TRBV5-6 and TRBJ2-1, reads DAGVTQSPTHLIKTRGQQVTLRCSPKSGHDTVSWYQQALGQGPQFIFQYYEEEERQRGNFPDRFSGHQFPNYSSELNVNALLLGDSALYLCASSRTRRGGGNEQFFGPGTRLTVL.

This clonotype has a count of ten or more. The chain employs TRBV5-4 and TRBJ1-2, with TRBD1 identical over 7 bases. The CDR3 consists of 15 residues. Germline CDR1 and CDR2: SGHNT and YYREEE (reference sequence). Germline trimming cut 4 bases from V and 2 bases from J; bases unmatched to any gene: 8. This CDR3 is CASSTSLTGNYGYTF. The CDR3, as DNA: TGTGCCAGCAGCACCAGTTTGACAGGGAACTATGGCTACACCTTC.

This clonotype was observed many times. The V and J genes are TRBV29-1 and TRBJ2-1, with a weak D call TRBD1 (6 bases). Trimming took 4 bases from V and 8 from J, leaving 15 bases between them. This CDR3 spans 13 amino acids. Per germline, CDR1 SQVTM and CDR2 ANQGSEA. CDR3 residues: CSVGRDTGYEQFF. The CDR3 bases are TGCAGCGTTGGTCGGGACACAGGCTATGAGCAGTTCTTC.

This clonotype has ten or more counts. This sequence joins TRBV12-3 or TRBV12-4 and TRBJ1-5; D may be TRBD1 (6 bases). Trimming left V 5 bases short and J 3 bases short, with 17 bases between. The CDR3 spans 16 residues. The CDR3 reads CASSRWGAPYNQPQHF. In DNA, the CDR3 is TGTGCCAGCAGTAGATGGGGGGCCCCCTACAATCAGCCCCAGCATTTT.

This clonotype was picked up many times. The CDR3 loop is CASSGATGGYGYTF. CDR3 coding DNA: TGTGCCAGCAGCGGAGCGACAGGGGGCTATGGCTACACCTTC. The V gene is TRBV5-6, the J gene TRBJ1-2; 9 bases are a match to TRBD1. J was trimmed by 4 bases and V by 4 bases; bases with no gene match: 5. The CDR3 is 14 amino acids. Germline V gives CDR1 SGHDT, CDR2 YYEEEE.

Ten or more counts support this clonotype. The chain is built from TRBV5-4 and TRBJ2-7; the D is unclear. The CDR3 has 14 residues. Looked up from germline, CDR1 is SGHNT and CDR2 is YYREEE (reference sequence). V lost 0 bases to trimming and J lost 7 bases, with 14 bases between them. CDR3 sequence reads: CASSLAPSGLEQYF. CDR3 in DNA: TGTGCCAGCAGCTTGGCACCAAGTGGGCTGGAGCAGTACTTC.

This clonotype came up many times. The chain carries TRBV11-3 and TRBJ2-3; D is undetermined. CDR3 length: 13 amino acids. Germline V gene data show CDR1 as SGHNT and CDR2 as YENEEA. V was cut by 2 bases and J by 0 bases, with 3 bases left in between. The CDR3 protein is CASSLFSTDTQYF. The CDR3 DNA is TGTGCCAGCAGCTTATTCAGCACAGATACGCAGTATTTT.

The table lists this clonotype with many counts. This chain links TRBV28 with TRBJ2-7; D call uncertain. Germline V gene lookup returns CDR1 MDHEN and CDR2 SYDVKM. V lost 3 bases, J lost 2 bases, and 11 bases lay in between. This CDR3 is 14 amino acids long. The chain's CDR3 is CASSFGAPAYEQYF. The CDR3 bases are TGTGCCAGCAGTTTTGGAGCGCCAGCCTACGAGCAGTACTTC.

The table lists this clonotype with many counts. The chain combines TRBV2 with TRBJ2-3, with D unresolved. CDR1 is SNHLY, CDR2 FYNNEI, per germline. Trimming shortened V by 7 bases and J by 2 bases, and 19 bases separated the two germline ends. This CDR3 spans 16 amino acids. CDR3 protein: CASKHRGWEPTDTQYF. The CDR3 bases are TGTGCCAGCAAACACCGAGGATGGGAACCCACAGATACGCAGTATTTT.

For this clonotype: A much more abundant neighbour one base away suggests this may be a read error. The rearrangement links TRBV20-1 to TRBJ2-3; 8 bases fit TRBD2. The CDR3 covers 17 residues. J was trimmed by 2 bases and V by 7 bases; bases with no gene match: 17. CDR1 and CDR2 (germline): DFQATT, SNEGSKA (reference sequence). The CDR3 DNA reads TGCAGTGTTGGGGGCTTTGGGCGGGGGGCGACCACAGATACGCAGTATTTT. This sequence encodes CSVGGFGRGATTDTQYF.

This clonotype showed up just a few times. The chain combines TRBV19 with TRBJ1-5, with D possibly TRBD1 on 5 matching bases. Trimming shortened V by 5 bases and J by 2 bases, and 10 bases separated the two germline ends. This CDR3 spans 14 amino acids. Germline assignment: CDR1 LNHDA and CDR2 SQIVND (reference sequence). CDR3 in DNA: TGTGCCAGTAGTGCCCGGGACGGCAATCAGCCCCAGCATTTT. It translates to CASSARDGNQPQHF. Full variable domain (rest looked up from reference TRBV19 and TRBJ1-5): DGGITQSPKYLFRKEGQNVTLSCEQNLNHDAMYWYRQDPGQGLRLIYYSQIVNDFQKGDIAEGYSVSREKKESFPLTVTSAQKNPTAFYLCASSARDGNQPQHFGDGTRLSIL.

This clonotype was counted between two and nine times. The chain combines TRBV6-5 with TRBJ2-1; TRBD2 aligns across 11 bases. Germline values: CDR1 MNHEY, CDR2 SVGAGI. J was trimmed by 12 bases and V by 0 bases; bases with no gene match: 13. The CDR3 is 17 amino acids. CDR3 in DNA: TGTGCCAGCAGTTACTCTATCGAACTAGCGGGAGTCCGTGTGCAGTTCTTC. Translating gives CASSYSIELAGVRVQFF.

This clonotype was counted at least ten times. The chain uses TRBV5-4 and TRBJ2-1, with 9 bases lining up with TRBD2. The CDR3 contains 17 residues. With 2 bases clipped from V and 4 bases from J, the junction kept 10 bases outside the gene matches. Germline V gives CDR1 SGHNT, CDR2 YYREEE (reference sequence). The CDR3 protein is CASSFSAGGGGYNEQFF. The CDR3 DNA is TGTGCCAGCAGCTTCTCAGCGGGAGGCGGTGGTTACAATGAGCAGTTCTTC.

This clonotype has a count of ten or more. The J gene is TRBJ1-3, the V gene TRBV7-2; no reliable D call. V dropped 3 bases and J dropped 0 bases, with 9 bases sitting between them. CDR1 SGHTA and CDR2 FQGNSA come from the germline V gene. The CDR3 is 15 residues long. DNA for the CDR3: TGTGCCAGCAGCTTGTGGCAGATCTCTGGAAACACCATATATTTT. Its protein is CASSLWQISGNTIYF.

The V and J genes are TRBV30 and TRBJ2-7; 14 nucleotides match TRBD2. Germline V lookup: CDR1 GTSNPN, CDR2 SVGIG (reference sequence). This CDR3 contains 18 residues. The V segment lost 1 base and the J segment 4 bases; nucleotides outside the gene matches: 12. The CDR3 nucleotides read TGTGCCTGGAGTGACACCGGGACTAGCGGGGGAAGGTGGTACGAGCAGTACTTC. This codes for CAWSDTGTSGGRWYEQYF.

About this clonotype: This could be a read error, since a much larger clone is one nucleotide away. The chain is built from TRBV28 and TRBJ2-7; the D gene is possibly TRBD2 (5 bases). The CDR3 has 13 amino acids. Germline loops: CDR1 MDHEN, CDR2 SYDVKM. Here the CDR3 DNA reads TGTGCCAGCTGTACTAGAGGTCCCTACGAGCGGTACTTC. It is translated as CASCTRGPYERYF.

This clonotype has a count of ten or more. Because the CDR3 is missing its conserved closing phenylalanine or tryptophan, this is likely a read error. This chain's CDR3 is CASSDCREGLEGAYEQYL. CDR3 nucleotides: TGTGCCAGCAGTGACTGCAGGGAGGGACTAGAGGGAGCCTACGAGCAGTACCTC. The chain joins TRBV6-4 to TRBJ2-7; TRBD2 matches 8 bases. CDR1 and CDR2 (germline): MRHNA, SNTAGT. CDR3 length: 18 residues. Trimming at V came to 1 base and at J to 2 bases, leaving 13 bases not matched to a gene.

Concerning this clonotype itself: Just one base apart from a much larger clone, this may be a read error. This rearrangement joins TRBV6-1 to TRBJ2-2; 8 nucleotides match TRBD1. The germline CDR1 and CDR2 sequences are MNHNS and SASEGT. This CDR3 region has 15 residues. In DNA, the CDR3 is TGTGCCGGCAGTGAGACAGGGGCGCTCACCGGGGAGCTGTTTTTT. It is translated as CAGSETGALTGELFF.

Here the CDR3 DNA reads TGTGCCATCAGTGACCCGGACAGGGACCGATCTGGGGCCAACGTCCTGACTTTC. Protein product: CAISDPDRDRSGANVLTF. The gene calls are TRBV10-3 and TRBJ2-6, with TRBD1 identical over 8 bases. With 3 bases clipped from V and 1 base from J, the junction kept 8 bases outside the gene matches. CDR1 ENHRY and CDR2 SYGVKD come from the germline V gene. This CDR3 is 18 amino acids long.